This T cell receptor beta chain was found in a study of OX40 agonist ivuxolimab in advanced cancers. Turning to the study itself: The patients received agonistic anti-OX40 (CD134) antibody ivuxolimab. Prior anti-PD-1, anti-PD-L1 or anti-CTLA-4 therapy was allowed; less than 45% had some. Findings and caveats of the study: At doses 0.1 to 3.0 mg/kg, CD4+ and CD8+ clones expanded.

Germline CDR1 SEHNR, CDR2 FQNEAQ (reference sequence). CDR3 length: 15 residues. The V and J ends lost 4 bases and 8 bases, in that order; junction bases with no gene match: 6. Concerning this clone itself: The antigen is not known.

Cycle 7 day 1, cycle 4 day 1, and baseline were the timepoints at which blood was sampled. TCRdb's copy holds only in-frame clones and misses some; the assay was immunoSEQ multiplex PCR. The table includes approximately 30,000 clones, over 75% detected once. The origin of this receptor is an adult with an advanced solid tumor such as melanoma, head and neck, liver or kidney cancer. The source was CD4+ or CD8+ T cells sorted from blood, collected in a trial of the OX40 agonist ivuxolimab. This chain uses TRBV7-9 with TRBJ2-5, with 14 nucleotides matching TRBD2. In DNA form, the CDR3 reads TGTGCCAGCAGCTCGACCGGGACTAGCGGGAGAACCCAGTACTTC. Residues: CASSSTGTSGRTQYF. Full variable domain (missing parts from reference TRBV7-9 and TRBJ2-5): DTGVSQNPRHKITKRGQNVTFRCDPISEHNRLYWYRQTLGQGPEFLTYFQNEAQLEKSRLLSDRFSAERPKGSFSTLEIQRTEQGDSAMYLCASSSTGTSGRTQYFGPGTRLLVL.